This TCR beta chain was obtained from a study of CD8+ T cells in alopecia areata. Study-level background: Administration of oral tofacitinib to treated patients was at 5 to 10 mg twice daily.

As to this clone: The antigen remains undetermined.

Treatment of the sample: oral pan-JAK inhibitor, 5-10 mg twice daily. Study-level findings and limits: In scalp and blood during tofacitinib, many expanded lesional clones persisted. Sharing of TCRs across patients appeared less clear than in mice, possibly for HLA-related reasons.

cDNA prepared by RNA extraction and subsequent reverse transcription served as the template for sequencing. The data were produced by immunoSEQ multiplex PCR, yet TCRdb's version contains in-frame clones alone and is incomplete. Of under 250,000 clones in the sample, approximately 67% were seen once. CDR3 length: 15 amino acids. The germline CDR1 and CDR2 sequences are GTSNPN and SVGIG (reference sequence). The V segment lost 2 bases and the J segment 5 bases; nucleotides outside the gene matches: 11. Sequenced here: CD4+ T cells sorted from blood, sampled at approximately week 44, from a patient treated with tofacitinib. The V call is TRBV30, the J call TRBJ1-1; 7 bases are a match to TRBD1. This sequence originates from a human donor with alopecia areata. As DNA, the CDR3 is TGTGCCTGGAGTCAGGGGGTGATGTCGGGGACTGAAGCTTTCTTT. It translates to CAWSQGVMSGTEAFF.